The clone carrying this TCR beta chain was detected a few times. Its cognate antigen is unknown. This record comes from a study of vaccination effects on CD4 cells after COVID-19. Method: immunoSEQ multiplex PCR; TCRdb's copy keeps in-frame clones and lacks some. The sample has over 20,000 clones; about 76% are singletons. Study findings and constraints: Healthy vaccinees' vaccine-induced clones included only 1 of 255 cross-reacting with common cold coronaviruses. Clones from infection and from vaccination both contracted markedly late after vaccination.

Antigen-specific CD4+ T cell clonotypes were called by their expansion after viral peptide-pool culture in ViraFEST. Following culture for approximately ten days, CD4+ T cells were isolated. People in the vaccine group had not been infected with SARS-CoV-2 before, and their nucleocapsid antibodies were negative. Cultures used roughly 2 million PBMC per well, 9 to 10 IU/ml IL-2 and about 10 ug/ml peptides. At days 3 and 7, half of the medium was exchanged for IL-2 medium. The sequence was collected from a human donor who received a COVID-19 vaccine. The material was CD4+ T cells from PBMCs cultured with SARS-CoV-2 spike peptides, obtained before COVID-19 vaccination.

CDR3: CASSPGRTSGDTQYF. For the CDR3, the DNA is TGTGCCAGCAGCCCCGGACGGACTAGCGGAGATACGCAGTATTTT. This chain uses TRBV7-7 with TRBJ2-3, with TRBD2 matching over 10 bases. The CDR3 has 15 amino acids. With V trimmed by 5 bases and J by 5 bases, 7 bases remained unmatched. In germline, CDR1 is SSHAT, CDR2 FNYEAQ (reference sequence).